Reported below is one T cell receptor (beta chain). The antigen is not known. Profiling relied on immunoSEQ multiplex PCR, and the TCRdb table lists in-frame clones only, not all of them. This table has fewer than 45,000 clones, about 88% appearing once. This sample is drawn from a study of PD-1 blockade in classical Hodgkin lymphoma. On the study more broadly: The study gave patients nivolumab 3 mg/kg intravenously every 2 weeks.

Each of the patients experienced relapse following autologous stem cell transplantation, and their brentuximab vedotin exposure differed. The patients, who had relapsed/refractory classical Hodgkin lymphoma, achieved best responses of complete response, partial response or progressive disease. This CDR3 has 12 residues. V shed 4 bases and J shed 9 bases, with 14 bases lying between them. Germline CDR1 reads SGHRS; CDR2 reads YFSETQ. Study findings and constraints: Newly diagnosed patients and complete responders had comparable diversity at baseline. The CD4+ diversity rise by C4D1 was clearest in complete responders.

The sequencing here drew on peripheral blood mononuclear cells (PBMCs), taken before the second cycle of nivolumab. The TCR was taken from a human donor with classical Hodgkin lymphoma. The chain joins TRBV5-1 to TRBJ2-7; D possibly corresponds to TRBD1 (5 bases). As DNA, the CDR3 is TGCGCCAGCAGCCCGTCAGGGTCGTCGCAGTACTTC. This codes for CASSPSGSSQYF.